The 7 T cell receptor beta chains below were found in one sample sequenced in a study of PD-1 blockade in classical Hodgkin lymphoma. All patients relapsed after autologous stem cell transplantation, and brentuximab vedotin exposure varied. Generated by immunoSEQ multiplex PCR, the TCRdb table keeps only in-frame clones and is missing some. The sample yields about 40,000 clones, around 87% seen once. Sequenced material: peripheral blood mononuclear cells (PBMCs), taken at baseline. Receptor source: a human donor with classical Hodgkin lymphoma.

CDR3 loop: CASSSTPQGVGELFF. In nucleotides, the CDR3 is TGTGCCAGCAGTTCTACACCCCAGGGGGTCGGGGAGCTGTTTTTT. The chain employs TRBV6-6 and TRBJ2-2, with 7 bases that match TRBD1. The CDR3 spans 15 residues. Germline V CDR1 and CDR2: MNHNY, SVGAGI (reference sequence). V lost 4 bases, J lost 7 bases, and 9 bases stayed unmatched.

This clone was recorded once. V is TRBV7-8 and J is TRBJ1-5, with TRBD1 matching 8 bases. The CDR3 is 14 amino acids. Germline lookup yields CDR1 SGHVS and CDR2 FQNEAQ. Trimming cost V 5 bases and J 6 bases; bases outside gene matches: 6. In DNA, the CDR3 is TGTGCCAGCAGCCCCGGACAGGGATCTCAGCCCCAGCATTTT. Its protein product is CASSPGQGSQPQHF.

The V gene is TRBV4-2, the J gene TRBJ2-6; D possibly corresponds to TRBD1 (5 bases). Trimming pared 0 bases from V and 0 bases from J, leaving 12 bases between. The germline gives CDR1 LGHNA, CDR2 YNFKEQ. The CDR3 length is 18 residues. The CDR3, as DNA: TGTGCCAGCAGCCAAGATTGGGGCACCGCCTCTGGGGCCAACGTCCTGACTTTC. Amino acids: CASSQDWGTASGANVLTF.

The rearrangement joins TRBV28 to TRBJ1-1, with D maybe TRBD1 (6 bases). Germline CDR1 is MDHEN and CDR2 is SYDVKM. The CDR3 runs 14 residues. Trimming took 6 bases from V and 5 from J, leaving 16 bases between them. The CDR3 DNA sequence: TGTGCCAGCAGGGAGACAGGCTTACATACTGAAGCTTTCTTT. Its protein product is CASRETGLHTEAFF.

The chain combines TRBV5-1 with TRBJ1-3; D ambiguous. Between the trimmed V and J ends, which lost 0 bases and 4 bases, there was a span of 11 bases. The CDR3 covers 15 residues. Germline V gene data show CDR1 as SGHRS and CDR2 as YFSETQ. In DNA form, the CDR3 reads TGCGCCAGCAGCTTGGGGGTGCGTTTGGGAAACACCATATATTTT. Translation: CASSLGVRLGNTIYF. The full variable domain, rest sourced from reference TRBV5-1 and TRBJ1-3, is KAGVTQTPRYLIKTRGQQVTLSCSPISGHRSVSWYQQTPGQGLQFLFEYFSETQRNKGNFPGRFSGRQFSNSRSEMNVSTLELGDSALYLCASSLGVRLGNTIYFGEGSWLTVV.

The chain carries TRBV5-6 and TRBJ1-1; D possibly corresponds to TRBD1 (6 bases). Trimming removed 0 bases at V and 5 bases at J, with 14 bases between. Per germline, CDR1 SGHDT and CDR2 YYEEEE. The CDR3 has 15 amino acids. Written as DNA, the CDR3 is TGTGCCAGCAGCTTGGGGGCCAGGGGAGCTACTGAAGCTTTCTTT. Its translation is CASSLGARGATEAFF.

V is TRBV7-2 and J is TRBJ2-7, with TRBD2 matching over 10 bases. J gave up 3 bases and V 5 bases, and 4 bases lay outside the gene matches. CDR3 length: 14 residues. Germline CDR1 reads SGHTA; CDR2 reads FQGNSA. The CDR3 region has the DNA TGTGCCAGCAGCAGGACTAGCGGAGTCTACGAGCAGTACTTC. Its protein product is CASSRTSGVYEQYF.